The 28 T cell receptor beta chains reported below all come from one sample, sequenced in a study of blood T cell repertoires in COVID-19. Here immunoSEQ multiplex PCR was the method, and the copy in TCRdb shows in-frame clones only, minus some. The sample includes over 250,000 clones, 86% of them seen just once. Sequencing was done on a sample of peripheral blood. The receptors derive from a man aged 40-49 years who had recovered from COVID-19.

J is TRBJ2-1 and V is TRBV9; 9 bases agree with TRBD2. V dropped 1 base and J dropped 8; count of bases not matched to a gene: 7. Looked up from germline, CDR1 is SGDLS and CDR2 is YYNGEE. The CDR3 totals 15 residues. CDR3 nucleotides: TGTGCCAGCAGCGTACGACTAGCGGAGGGGGATGAGCAGTTCTTC. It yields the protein CASSVRLAEGDEQFF.

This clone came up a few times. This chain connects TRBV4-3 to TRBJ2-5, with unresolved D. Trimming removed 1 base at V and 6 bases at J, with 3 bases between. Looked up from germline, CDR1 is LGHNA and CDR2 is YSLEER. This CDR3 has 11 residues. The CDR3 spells CASSQGQTQYF. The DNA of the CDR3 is TGCGCCAGCAGCCAAGGGCAGACCCAGTACTTC.

In DNA, the CDR3 is TGTGCCAGTAGTATAGCCCCCCGACTAGCGGGGTACTACGAGCAGTACTTC. It specifies CASSIAPRLAGYYEQYF. The genes are TRBV19 and TRBJ2-7, with 11 bases matching TRBD2. Trimming took 1 base from V and 3 from J; bases not matched to a gene: 8. Germline assignment: CDR1 LNHDA and CDR2 SQIVND (reference sequence). CDR3 length: 17 amino acids. Filled out from reference TRBV19 and TRBJ2-7, the complete variable domain reads DGGITQSPKYLFRKEGQNVTLSCEQNLNHDAMYWYRQDPGQGLRLIYYSQIVNDFQKGDIAEGYSVSREKKESFPLTVTSAQKNPTAFYLCASSIAPRLAGYYEQYFGPGTRLTVT.

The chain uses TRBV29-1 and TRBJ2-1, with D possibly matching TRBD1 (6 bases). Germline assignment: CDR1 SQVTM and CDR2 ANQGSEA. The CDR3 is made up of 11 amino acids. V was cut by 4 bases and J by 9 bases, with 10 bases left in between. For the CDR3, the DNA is TGCAGCGTTGGCAGGGGATTTGAGCAGTTCTTC. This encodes CSVGRGFEQFF.

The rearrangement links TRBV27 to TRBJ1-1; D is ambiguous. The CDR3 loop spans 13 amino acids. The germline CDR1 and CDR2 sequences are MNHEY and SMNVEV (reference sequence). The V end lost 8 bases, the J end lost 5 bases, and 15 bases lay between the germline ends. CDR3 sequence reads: CASRGGGNTEAFF. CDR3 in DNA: TGTGCCAGCCGCGGAGGAGGTAATACTGAAGCTTTCTTT.

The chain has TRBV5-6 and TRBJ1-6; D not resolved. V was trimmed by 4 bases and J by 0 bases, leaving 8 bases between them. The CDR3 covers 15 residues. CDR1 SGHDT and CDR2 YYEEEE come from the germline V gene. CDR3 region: CASSPPGSYNSPLHF. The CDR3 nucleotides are TGTGCCAGCAGCCCCCCCGGCTCCTATAATTCACCCCTCCACTTT.

The CDR3 DNA follows: TGTGCCAGCAGTCACAGGGACGAGCAGTACTTC. This sequence encodes CASSHRDEQYF. This chain connects TRBV6-6 to TRBJ2-7; perhaps TRBD1 as D (6 bases). V shed 5 bases and J shed 5 bases, with 7 bases lying between them. The CDR3 loop spans 11 amino acids. Germline assignment: CDR1 MNHNY and CDR2 SVGAGI (reference sequence).

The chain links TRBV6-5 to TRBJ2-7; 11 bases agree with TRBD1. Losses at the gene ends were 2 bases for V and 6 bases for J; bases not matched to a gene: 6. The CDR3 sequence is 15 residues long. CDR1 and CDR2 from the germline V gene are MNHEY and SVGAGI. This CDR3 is CASSYVGQGAGEQYF. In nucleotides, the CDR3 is TGTGCCAGCAGTTACGTAGGACAGGGGGCGGGCGAGCAGTACTTC.

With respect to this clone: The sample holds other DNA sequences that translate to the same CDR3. The CDR3 nucleotides read TGTGCCAGCAGAAGGACAGGGGACTATGGCTACACCTTC. Its protein product is CASRRTGDYGYTF. This chain uses TRBV6-5 with TRBJ1-2; 9 bases agree with TRBD1. The CDR3 loop spans 13 amino acids. V gave up 6 bases and J gave up 3 bases; unmatched junction bases: 2. Germline V gene sequence: CDR1 MNHEY, CDR2 SVGAGI.

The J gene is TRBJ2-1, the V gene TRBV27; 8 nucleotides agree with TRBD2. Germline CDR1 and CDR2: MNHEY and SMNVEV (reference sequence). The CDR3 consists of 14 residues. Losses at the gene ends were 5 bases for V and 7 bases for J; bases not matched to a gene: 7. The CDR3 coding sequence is TGTGCCAGCAGTCGGACCGGGAGGGGAAATGAGCAGTTCTTC. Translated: CASSRTGRGNEQFF.

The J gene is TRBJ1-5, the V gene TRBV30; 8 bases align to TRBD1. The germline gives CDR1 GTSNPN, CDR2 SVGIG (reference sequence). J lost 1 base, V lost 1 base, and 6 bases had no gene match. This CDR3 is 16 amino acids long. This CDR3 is CAWSGAGGLSNQPQHF. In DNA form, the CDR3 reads TGTGCCTGGAGTGGGGCAGGGGGCTTGAGCAATCAGCCCCAGCATTTT.

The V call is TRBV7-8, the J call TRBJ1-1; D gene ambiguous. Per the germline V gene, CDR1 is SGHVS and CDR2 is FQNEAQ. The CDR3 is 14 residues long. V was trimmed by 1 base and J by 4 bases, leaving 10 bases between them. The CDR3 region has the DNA TGTGCCAGCAGCTTAGGGGCACAGACCACTGAAGCTTTCTTT. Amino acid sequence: CASSLGAQTTEAFF.

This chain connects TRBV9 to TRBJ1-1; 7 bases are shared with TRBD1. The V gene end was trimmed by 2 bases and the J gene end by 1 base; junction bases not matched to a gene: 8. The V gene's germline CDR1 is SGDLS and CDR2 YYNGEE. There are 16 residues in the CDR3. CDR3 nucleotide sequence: TGTGCCAGCAGCGTTTACAGGGGAAATCCGAACACTGAAGCTTTCTTT. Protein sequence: CASSVYRGNPNTEAFF.

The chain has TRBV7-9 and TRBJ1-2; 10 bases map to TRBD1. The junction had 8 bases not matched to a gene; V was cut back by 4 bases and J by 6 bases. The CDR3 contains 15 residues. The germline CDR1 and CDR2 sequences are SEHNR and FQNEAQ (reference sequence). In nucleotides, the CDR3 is TGTGCCAGCAGCTCGGGACAGGGGATTAGGAATGGCTACACCTTC. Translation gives CASSSGQGIRNGYTF.

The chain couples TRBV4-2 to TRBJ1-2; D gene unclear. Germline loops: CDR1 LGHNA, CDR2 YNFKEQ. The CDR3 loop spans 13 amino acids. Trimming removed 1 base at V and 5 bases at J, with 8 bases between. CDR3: CASSQVSPYGYTF. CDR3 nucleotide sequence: TGTGCCAGCAGCCAAGTTAGTCCGTATGGCTACACCTTC.

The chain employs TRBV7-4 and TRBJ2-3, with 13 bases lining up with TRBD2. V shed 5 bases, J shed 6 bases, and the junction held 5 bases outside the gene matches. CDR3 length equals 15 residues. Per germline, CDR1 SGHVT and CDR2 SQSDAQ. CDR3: CASSRGLAGVDTQYF. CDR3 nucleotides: TGTGCCAGCAGCCGTGGACTAGCGGGAGTTGATACGCAGTATTTT.

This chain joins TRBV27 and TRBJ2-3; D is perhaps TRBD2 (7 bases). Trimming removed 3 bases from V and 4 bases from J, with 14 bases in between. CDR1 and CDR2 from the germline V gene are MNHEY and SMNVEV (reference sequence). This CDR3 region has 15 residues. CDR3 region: CASSFWGGGSDTQYF. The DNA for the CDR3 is TGTGCCAGCAGTTTCTGGGGAGGGGGGTCAGATACGCAGTATTTT.

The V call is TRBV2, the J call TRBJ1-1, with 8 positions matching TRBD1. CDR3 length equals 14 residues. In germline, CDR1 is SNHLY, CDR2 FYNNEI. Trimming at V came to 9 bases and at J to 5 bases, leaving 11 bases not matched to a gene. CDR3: CASSPGQGTTEAFF. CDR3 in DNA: TGTGCCAGTTCCCCCGGACAGGGCACTACTGAAGCTTTCTTT.

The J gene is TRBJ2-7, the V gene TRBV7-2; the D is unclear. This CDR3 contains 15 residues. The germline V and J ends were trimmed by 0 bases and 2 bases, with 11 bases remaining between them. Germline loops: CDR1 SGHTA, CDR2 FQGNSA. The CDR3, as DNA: TGTGCCAGCAGCTTAGCGTCCGCGGCGCCCTACGAGCAGTACTTC. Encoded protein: CASSLASAAPYEQYF. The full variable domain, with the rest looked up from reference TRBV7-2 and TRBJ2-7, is GAGVSQSPSNKVTEKGKDVELRCDPISGHTALYWYRQSLGQGLEFLIYFQGNSAPDKSGLPSDRFSAERTGGSVSTLTIQRTQQEDSAVYLCASSLASAAPYEQYFGPGTRLTVT.

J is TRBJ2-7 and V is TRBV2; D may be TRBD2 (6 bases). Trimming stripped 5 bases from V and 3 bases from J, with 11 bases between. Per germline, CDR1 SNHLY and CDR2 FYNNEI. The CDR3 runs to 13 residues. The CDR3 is CASSPRRGYEQYF. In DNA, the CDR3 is TGTGCCAGCAGTCCGCGGAGGGGCTACGAGCAGTACTTC.

The CDR3 here is CASSQEPSPDNSPLHF. CDR3 nucleotide sequence: TGCGCCAGCAGCCAAGAACCTAGCCCGGATAATTCACCCCTCCACTTT. The chain combines TRBV4-1 with TRBJ1-6; D is ambiguous. CDR1 is MGHRA, CDR2 YSYEKL, per germline. Between the trimmed V and J ends, which lost 0 bases and 5 bases, there was a span of 11 bases. The CDR3 totals 16 residues.

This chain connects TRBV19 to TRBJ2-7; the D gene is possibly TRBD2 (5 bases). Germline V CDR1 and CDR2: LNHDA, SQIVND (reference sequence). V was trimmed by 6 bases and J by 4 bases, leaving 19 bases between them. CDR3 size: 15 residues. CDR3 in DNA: TGTGCCAGTAGCCCGAGGGCAGGACCGCAGTACGAGCAGTACTTC. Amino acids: CASSPRAGPQYEQYF.

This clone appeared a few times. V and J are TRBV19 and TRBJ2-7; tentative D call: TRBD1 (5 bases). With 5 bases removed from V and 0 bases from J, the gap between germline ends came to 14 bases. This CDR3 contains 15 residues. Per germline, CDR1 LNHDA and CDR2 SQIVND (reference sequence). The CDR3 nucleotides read TGTGCCAGTAGTCCCCGTACAGGTAGCTCCTACGAGCAGTACTTC. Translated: CASSPRTGSSYEQYF.

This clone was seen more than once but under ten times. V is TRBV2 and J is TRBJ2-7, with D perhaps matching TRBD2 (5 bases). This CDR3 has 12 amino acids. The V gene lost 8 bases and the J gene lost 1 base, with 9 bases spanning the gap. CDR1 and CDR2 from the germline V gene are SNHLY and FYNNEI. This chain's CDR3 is CASVERSYEQYF. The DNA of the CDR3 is TGTGCCAGCGTCGAGCGGTCCTACGAGCAGTACTTC.

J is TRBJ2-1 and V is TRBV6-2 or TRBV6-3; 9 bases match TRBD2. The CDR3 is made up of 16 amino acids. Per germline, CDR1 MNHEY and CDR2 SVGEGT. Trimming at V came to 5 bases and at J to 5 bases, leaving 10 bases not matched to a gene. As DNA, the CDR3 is TGTGCCAGCAGTGCCCACGAGGCGGGGGGGAACAATGAGCAGTTCTTC. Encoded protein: CASSAHEAGGNNEQFF.

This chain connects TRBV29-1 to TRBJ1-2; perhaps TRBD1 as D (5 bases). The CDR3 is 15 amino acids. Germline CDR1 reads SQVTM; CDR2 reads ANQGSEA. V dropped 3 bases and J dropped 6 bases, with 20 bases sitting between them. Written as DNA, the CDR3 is TGCAGCGTTGAGAAGGCCGGGCCCCTAGGGGATGGCTACACCTTC. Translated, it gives CSVEKAGPLGDGYTF.

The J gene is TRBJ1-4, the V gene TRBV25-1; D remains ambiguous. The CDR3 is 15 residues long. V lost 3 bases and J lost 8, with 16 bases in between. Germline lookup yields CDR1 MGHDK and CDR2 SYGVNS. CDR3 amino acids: CASSDGRQLGEKLFF. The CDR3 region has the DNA TGTGCCAGCAGTGACGGTAGGCAGCTGGGCGAAAAACTGTTTTTT.

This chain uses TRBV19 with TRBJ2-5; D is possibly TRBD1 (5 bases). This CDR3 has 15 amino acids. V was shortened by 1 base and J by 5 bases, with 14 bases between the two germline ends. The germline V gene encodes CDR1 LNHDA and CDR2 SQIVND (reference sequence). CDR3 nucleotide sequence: TGTGCCAGTAGTATAGGAACAGGCGCTAGGGAGACCCAGTACTTC. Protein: CASSIGTGARETQYF.